A selection of T cell receptor beta chains follows, all from one sample in a study of CD8+CD57+ T cells in acquired aplastic anemia. TCRdb independently ran MiXCR on the reads; one entry per CDR3 protein. The table lists 200,000 to 300,000 distinct CDR3 sequences, 45% to 50% of them singletons. The sample was sorted CD4+, CD8+, or CD8+CD57+ T cells (not recorded which) from PBMCs. The receptors were gathered from a human donor with aplastic anemia. Each CDR3 is given with its conserved first and last residue. Fields, in order: CDR3 DNA, CDR3 protein, clone size, J gene, D gene, V gene. The D gene is left open where the match is weak. Only some rows state a clone size, as once, few, many or a class for expanded clones.

TGTGCCACCTCCGCCAGGGGGAACACCGGGGAGCTGTTTTTT CATSARGNTGELFF many TRBJ2-2 - TRBV24-1
TGCAGCGTTGGGGGCGGGAGCTCCTACGAGCAGTACTTC CSVGGGSSYEQYF few TRBJ2-7 TRBD2 TRBV29-1
TGTGCCACCAGCAGGAGGATAAACTACGAGCAGTACTTC CATSRRINYEQYF few TRBJ2-7 - TRBV15
TGTGCCAGCAGTCACGGACAGGGGGCGAACACCGGGGAGCTGTTTTTT CASSHGQGANTGELFF once TRBJ2-2 TRBD1 TRBV7-3
TGTGCCAGCGGTGTTAACGTCTCACCCCTCCACTTT CASGVNVSPLHF - TRBJ1-6 - TRBV7-9
TGTGCCAGCAGTCCCGAAGATCGTGGGGGGCCCACTGAAGCTTTCTTT CASSPEDRGGPTEAFF many TRBJ1-1 - TRBV2
TGTGCCAGCAGCTTATCTTACACTGAAGCTTTCTTT CASSLSYTEAFF - TRBJ1-1 - TRBV7-8
TGTGCCAGCAGCTTGGGGGAGGGTGAGCAGTTCTTC CASSLGEGEQFF many TRBJ2-1 TRBD2 TRBV5-8
TGTGCCAGCAGTGACCCAACCACAGGGGGTACAACTAATGAAAAACTGTTTTTT CASSDPTTGGTTNEKLFF many TRBJ1-4 TRBD1 TRBV2
TGTGCCAGCAGCGTGGGGATTGCGGATTCACCCCTCCACTTT CASSVGIADSPLHF - TRBJ1-6 - TRBV9
TGCGCCAGCAGCTTGGTTTCAAGGACTAGCACAGATACGCAGTATTTT CASSLVSRTSTDTQYF - TRBJ2-3 - TRBV5-1
TGCAGTGCTAACCGGGACAGAGCCCTCACTGAAGCTTTCTTT CSANRDRALTEAFF many TRBJ1-1 TRBD1 TRBV20-1
TGTGCCAGCAGCCGCGACTCGAACACAGATACGCAGTATTTT CASSRDSNTDTQYF - TRBJ2-3 - TRBV7-6
TGTGCCAGTACCCGACTAGCGGGGGGGCTCCAGCAGTTCTTC CASTRLAGGLQQFF - TRBJ2-1 TRBD2 TRBV19
TGTGCCAGCAGCTTAGGGGCGGGGGGGCGAACAACCTCCTACGAGCAGTACTTC CASSLGAGGRTTSYEQYF - TRBJ2-7 TRBD2 TRBV7-2
TGTGCCAGCTCACCAAAGTACAATGAGCAGTTCTTC CASSPKYNEQFF few TRBJ2-1 - TRBV18
TGTGCCAGCAGCCCTTCAGGGCCGTGGGTGATAGATGAGCAGTTCTTC CASSPSGPWVIDEQFF many TRBJ2-1 - TRBV7-3
TGCGCCAGCAGTGAGTTTGCGGATAACTATGGCGGCTACACCTTC CASSEFADNYGGYTF many TRBJ1-2 - TRBV10-2
TGTGCCAGCAGTACCGGACTAGCGGTTATATCGGAGACCCAGTACTTC CASSTGLAVISETQYF many TRBJ2-5 TRBD2 TRBV6-5
TGCGCCAGCAGCTTGGAACCACAGGGCTCTGGAAACACCATATATTTT CASSLEPQGSGNTIYF - TRBJ1-3 - TRBV5-1
TGCAGTGCTAGACCCGGGACTAGCGGGAGGGTGGGTGAGCAGTTCTTC CSARPGTSGRVGEQFF many TRBJ2-1 TRBD2 TRBV20-1
TGTGCCACCAGTGATCCCTCGGGAGATCAGCCCCAGCATTTT CATSDPSGDQPQHF few TRBJ1-5 - TRBV24-1
TGTGCCAGCAGCTTCTCTGCCGGGGAGCTGTTTTTT CASSFSAGELFF many TRBJ2-2 - TRBV7-3